Below, 18 T cell receptor beta chains from the same sample are listed, as sequenced in a study of cytomegalovirus exposure and HLA in healthy donors. Vbeta (60) and Jbeta (13) primers were used in the PCR. The assay was immunoSEQ multiplex PCR, and TCRdb's table has in-frame clones only and misses some. Of 99,000 or so clones in the sample, 79% are singletons; the top ten hold around 3.5%. Material for sequencing was PBMCs. The source is a male donor in good health and CMV-seropositive.

V is TRBV4-1 and J is TRBJ1-6; 10 bases are shared with TRBD1. With 1 base clipped from V and 10 bases from J, the junction kept 4 bases outside the gene matches. The CDR3 runs 15 residues. CDR1 MGHRA and CDR2 YSYEKL come from the germline V gene. CDR3 in amino acids: CASSQAGQGGSPLHF. In DNA, the CDR3 is TGCGCCAGCAGCCAAGCCGGACAGGGGGGCTCACCCCTCCACTTT.

The chain combines TRBV4-1 with TRBJ1-2, with TRBD1 matching over 7 bases. The germline CDR1 and CDR2 sequences are MGHRA and YSYEKL. Unmatched junction bases numbered 5, after V lost 3 bases and J lost 1 base. The CDR3 contains 15 residues. The CDR3, as DNA: TGCGCCAGCAGCCACGAGACAGGGATTAACTATGGCTACACCTTC. Translated, it gives CASSHETGINYGYTF.

The V and J genes are TRBV27 and TRBJ2-3; TRBD1 aligns across 8 bases. This CDR3 is 15 amino acids long. V lost 5 bases and J lost 6; bases outside the gene matches: 10. Germline CDR1 reads MNHEY; CDR2 reads SMNVEV (reference sequence). The CDR3 sequence: CASSPGQGLGDTQYF. As DNA, the CDR3 is TGTGCCAGCAGTCCAGGACAGGGTCTGGGGGATACGCAGTATTTT.

In its sample, this clone was seen once. This chain links TRBV15 with TRBJ2-1, with TRBD2 as a possible D gene (6 bases). Germline CDR1 reads LNHNV; CDR2 reads YYDKDF (reference sequence). Trimming took 6 bases from V and 1 from J, leaving 13 bases between them. This CDR3 is 15 amino acids long. The chain's CDR3 is CATSQEAGSYNEQFF. The DNA of the CDR3 is TGTGCCACCAGTCAAGAAGCGGGTTCCTACAATGAGCAGTTCTTC. Drawing the rest from reference TRBV15 and TRBJ2-1, the complete variable domain is DAMVIQNPRYQVTQFGKPVTLSCSQTLNHNVMYWYQQKSSQAPKLLFHYYDKDFNNEADTPDNFQSRRPNTSFCFLDIRSPGLGDTAMYLCATSQEAGSYNEQFFGPGTRLTVL.

The chain recombines TRBV30 with TRBJ1-5; D is unresolved. V lost 2 bases and J lost 2, with 10 bases in between. From germline, CDR1 is GTSNPN and CDR2 SVGIG (reference sequence). CDR3 length: 14 amino acids. CDR3 DNA sequence: TGTGCCTGGAGTTCCGTTTCTGGCAATCAGCCCCAGCATTTT. It is translated as CAWSSVSGNQPQHF.

This chain joins TRBV4-3 and TRBJ2-2, with 8 positions matching TRBD1. Unmatched junction bases numbered 3, after V lost 1 base and J lost 8 bases. In germline, CDR1 is LGHNA, CDR2 YSLEER. The CDR3 totals 14 residues. The CDR3 loop reads CASSQGGQGGELFF. Written as DNA, the CDR3 is TGCGCCAGCAGCCAAGGCGGACAGGGAGGGGAGCTGTTTTTT.

The V gene is TRBV4-3, the J gene TRBJ1-2, with D hard to call. The CDR3 has 17 residues. The germline V gene has CDR1 LGHNA and CDR2 YSLEER. The V end lost 2 bases, the J end lost 3 bases, and 19 bases lay between the germline ends. The CDR3 DNA sequence: TGCGCCAGCAGCCAACGTCCAAGTGCCCCGGTGGACTATGGCTACACCTTC. Its protein product is CASSQRPSAPVDYGYTF.

The V call is TRBV6-5, the J call TRBJ2-2; 10 nucleotides line up with TRBD2. V lost 10 bases to trimming and J lost 3 bases; unmatched junction nucleotides: 5. CDR3 length: 14 residues. Germline V gene sequence: CDR1 MNHEY, CDR2 SVGAGI. This CDR3 is CATRTSGHTGELFF. The DNA for the CDR3 is TGTGCCACCCGGACTAGCGGTCACACCGGGGAGCTGTTTTTT.

The rearrangement links TRBV14 to TRBJ2-3; D is perhaps TRBD2 (6 bases). The germline V gene has CDR1 SGHDN and CDR2 FVKESK. The CDR3 spans 16 residues. V was shortened by 5 bases and J by 0 bases, with 15 bases between the two germline ends. The CDR3 DNA reads TGTGCCAGCAGCTATACGGGACTCACAAGCACAGATACGCAGTATTTT. Its protein product is CASSYTGLTSTDTQYF.

The V call is TRBV6-1, the J call TRBJ2-3; a possible D gene is TRBD2 (7 bases). The V end was cut by 3 bases, the J end by 6 bases, with 13 bases between. The length of the CDR3 is 14 residues. The germline gives CDR1 MNHNS, CDR2 SASEGT. The CDR3 sequence is CASSERGREDTQYF. The CDR3 nucleotides read TGTGCCAGCAGTGAGCGGGGGCGGGAGGATACGCAGTATTTT.

V and J are TRBV27 and TRBJ2-3; 11 bases fit TRBD2. With 6 bases clipped from V and 0 bases from J, the junction kept 14 bases outside the gene matches. The CDR3 spans 19 residues. Per the germline V gene, CDR1 is MNHEY and CDR2 is SMNVEV (reference sequence). This chain's CDR3 is CASSPPPILAGGSTDTQYF. Here the CDR3 DNA reads TGTGCCAGCAGCCCACCCCCAATTCTAGCGGGGGGTAGCACAGATACGCAGTATTTT.

CDR3 bases: TGTGCCAGCCACTCCTCACTAGCGGGGGGGACATTCTTC. Translating gives CASHSSLAGGTFF. The V call is TRBV6-1, the J call TRBJ2-1; 13 bases align to TRBD2. Germline-derived CDR1 and CDR2 are MNHNS and SASEGT. V shed 8 bases, J shed 16 bases, and the junction held 11 bases outside the gene matches. The CDR3 has 13 residues.

This chain joins TRBV7-9 and TRBJ1-3; perhaps TRBD1 as D (6 bases). The CDR3 is 16 amino acids. Trimming shortened V by 1 base and J by 3 bases, and 13 bases separated the two germline ends. Germline assignment: CDR1 SEHNR and CDR2 FQNEAQ (reference sequence). CDR3 nucleotide sequence: TGTGCCAGCAGCTTAGTGGTACAGGGTTATGGAAACACCATATATTTT. It specifies CASSLVVQGYGNTIYF.

The rearrangement links TRBV29-1 to TRBJ1-2, with 11 bases lining up with TRBD1. Germline lookup yields CDR1 SQVTM and CDR2 ANQGSEA. With V trimmed by 3 bases and J by 8 bases, 5 bases remained unmatched. The CDR3 is 13 residues long. The chain's CDR3 is CSVDSDRGRGYTF. The CDR3 DNA is TGCAGCGTTGATTCGGACAGGGGGCGAGGCTACACCTTC.

The chain carries TRBV19 and TRBJ1-1; D not resolved. V dropped 4 bases and J dropped 1 base, with 16 bases sitting between them. The germline gives CDR1 LNHDA, CDR2 SQIVND (reference sequence). The CDR3 extends over 16 amino acids. The CDR3 DNA is TGTGCCAGTAGTAAAGTCGGGGTTGGATCGAACACTGAAGCTTTCTTT. As protein: CASSKVGVGSNTEAFF.

The CDR3 here is CASSPGTGINYGYTF. The CDR3 DNA follows: TGTGCCAGCAGCCCAGGGACAGGGATCAACTATGGCTACACCTTC. The chain has TRBV7-9 and TRBJ1-2; 9 nucleotides line up with TRBD1. The ends lost 5 bases at V and 2 bases at J; junction bases unmatched: 6. CDR3 length equals 15 residues. CDR1 and CDR2 (germline): SEHNR, FQNEAQ (reference sequence). Looking up the rest from reference TRBV7-9 and TRBJ1-2 gives the full variable domain: DTGVSQNPRHKITKRGQNVTFRCDPISEHNRLYWYRQTLGQGPEFLTYFQNEAQLEKSRLLSDRFSAERPKGSFSTLEIQRTEQGDSAMYLCASSPGTGINYGYTFGSGTRLTVV.

This clone was counted only a few times. This chain links TRBV4-3 with TRBJ2-2, with 8 bases matching TRBD2. The CDR3 sequence is 17 residues long. V gave up 4 bases and J gave up 6 bases; unmatched junction bases: 13. Looked up from germline, CDR1 is LGHNA and CDR2 is YSLEER. Written as DNA, the CDR3 is TGCGCCAGCAGCCGAAATCACCGGACTAGCATCCCCGGGGAGCTGTTTTTT. Translated: CASSRNHRTSIPGELFF.

The chain employs TRBV30 and TRBJ2-7; 8 nucleotides line up with TRBD1. The CDR3 covers 14 residues. CDR1 is GTSNPN, CDR2 SVGIG, per germline (reference sequence). V shed 2 bases and J 4 bases; nucleotides not matched to a gene: 7. CDR3 protein: CAWSHGTGSYEQYF. The CDR3 DNA sequence: TGTGCCTGGAGTCACGGGACAGGCAGTTACGAGCAGTACTTC.